The sample holds many counts of the clone carrying this T cell receptor (beta chain). Each cDNA molecule carried a unique molecular identifier. TCRdb re-called the 5' RACE reads with MiXCR, one entry per CDR3 protein. The data hold under 70,000 distinct CDR3 sequences, with 11% observed a single time. CDR3 size: 13 residues. Deletions cut 5 bases from V and 9 bases from J, with 13 bases between. From germline, CDR1 is SEHNR and CDR2 FQNEAQ (reference sequence). The source of the sample is a study of early T cells in non-severe SARS-CoV-2 infection. Material for sequencing was whole blood. The sequence was collected from an adult who was a healthcare worker with PCR-confirmed SARS-CoV-2 infection or an uninfected control (not recorded which). The rearrangement uses TRBV7-9 and TRBJ1-4; D perhaps matches TRBD1 (6 bases). Written as DNA, the CDR3 is TGTGCCAGCAGCCCCTCGGGGGCACAAAAACTGTTTTTT. This translates into CASSPSGAQKLFF.